This T cell receptor (beta chain) was documented in a study of T cells in Graves' hyperthyroidism and ophthalmopathy (dated by TCRdb to between 2018 and 2021). General notes on the study: Peripheral blood samples were taken at initial diagnosis, before any treatment was given. A discovery cohort of roughly 100 patients, about 40 with Graves' ophthalmopathy and 55 to 60 with stable Graves' hyperthyroidism, was used to find distinguishing TCR V-J signatures. The 100 discovery patients were divided at random into training and test sets in a 7:3 ratio. Thyroid tissue and blood T-cell repertoires from about six Graves' hyperthyroidism patients were also compared in the study. After blood sampling, hyperthyroidism patients were treated with methimazole at a starting dose of 30 mg daily, and ophthalmopathy patients were treated with high-dose intravenous methylprednisolone. The paper reports TCR Vbeta CDR3 sequencing of fewer than 150 peripheral blood samples: 43 ophthalmopathy, roughly 80 hyperthyroidism and roughly 17 progressor patients. Prospective prediction of ophthalmopathy was tested in an independent validation cohort of under 20 hyperthyroidism patients and around 16 patients who later progressed to ophthalmopathy. The research as a whole found: A 13 V-J signature model separated ophthalmopathy from stable hyperthyroidism, with approximately 87% sensitivity and approximately 81% specificity in cross-validation and 80%/75% in testing. Most expanded thyroid clonotypes (frequency above 0.001) were also found in blood, which suggests that blood repertoires may mirror thyroid immune responses. Sample size was not statistically predetermined, and blinding of investigators to group allocation was not performed. In validation, the model predicted progression to ophthalmopathy a median of approximately 6.3 months before onset, with roughly 70% sensitivity and more than 72% specificity.

Moderately to severely active disease, a Clinical Activity Score of at least 3, a NOSPECS grade of at least 4, and a duration under 3 months were present in ophthalmopathy patients. Patients with uncontrolled infections, other autoimmune diseases, pregnancy or lactation were excluded. Diagnoses were based on clinical symptoms, serum thyroxine and TRAb, thyroid ultrasound and orbital computed tomography. PBMCs were isolated from more than 8 ml of fresh peripheral blood by Ficoll-Paque density gradient centrifugation. Trizol reagent was used to extract total RNA, and RNA quality was then checked on an Agilent 2100 Bioanalyzer. Turning to this clonotype: No antigen is known for it. A much larger clone is a single base away; this may be a read error.

Amplification of TCR beta CDR3 regions was carried out from RNA transcripts. A first-round RT-PCR of the TCR CDR3 used the HTBI primer set with the Qiagen OneStep RT-PCR kit. The libraries were constructed in a second round of multiplex PCR and then size-selected and purified. The libraries were sequenced on an Illumina HiSeq2000 using paired-end 100 bp reads. The published analysis was carried out like this. SOAPnuke was used to process the raw data, with reads discarded if the reads contained adapters or uncalled bases, had a mean Phred below 15, or lacked an exact constant-primer or identifier match. High-quality paired reads were merged using COPE v1.2.5, and each unique nucleotide sequence was defined as a clonotype. MiTCR v1.1 was used to align the clonotypes against IMGT TRBV, TRBD and TRBJ reference segments. The analysis was restricted to V-J combinations with a frequency above 0.0001, which together covered 99.2% of the repertoires. The TCS score was defined as the ratio of F50 (clonal expansion) to E x V (chaos), calculated using BLOSUM62-based TCRdist between CDR3 peptides within each V-J. Welch's t-statistics and random forest reduced 500 to 550 V-J features to about 12, which were used in a naive Bayes classifier (R e1071). TCRdb applied fastp at Q25 and MiXCR to the public reads, then kept only in-frame beta chains. Records with the same CDR3 protein are collapsed into one entry carrying the most frequent genes and DNA. The V and J calls follow TCRdb's processing rather than the paper's. Here the sample has hundreds of thousands of distinct CDR3 sequences; about 14% occur a single time. About an eighth of the sample is taken by the ten largest.

This TCR was recovered from a woman aged 50 to 60 with Graves' ophthalmopathy. Sequenced material: blood.

The sequenced DNA: TGTGCCAGCAGCTTAGACGGGACAGGGGTGGAAAGACTGTTTTTT. The resulting protein is CASSLDGTGVERLFF. The rearrangement combines TRBV7-2 with TRBJ1-4; the junction holds 10 bases that match TRBD1. The CDR3 has 15 amino acids, counting the end cysteine and phenylalanine. Here the CDR3 DNA is all that survives: 45 bases in frame from base 1. Per the germline V gene, SGHTA is the CDR1 and FQGNSA is the CDR2.